These T cell receptor beta chains were read from a single sample in a study of blood T cell repertoires in COVID-19. The data were produced by immunoSEQ multiplex PCR, yet TCRdb's version contains in-frame clones alone and is incomplete. The data show 200,000 to 250,000 clones, about 94% seen once. Material for sequencing was peripheral blood. The source of these receptors is a man aged 60-69 years with COVID-19, enrolled during active disease. CDR3s include the opening cysteine and the closing phenylalanine or tryptophan. D genes are given only for firm matches. Size is omitted from some rows. Given values are once, few, many or a class for expanded clones.

size	V	D	J	CDR3	DNA
.	TRBV3-1/TRBV3-2	TRBD1	TRBJ2-7	CASSQITGGGLYEYEQYF	TGTGCCAGCAGCCAGATTACAGGGGGAGGACTCTATGAATACGAGCAGTACTTC
.	TRBV2	.	TRBJ2-7	CASVTYPNSYEQYF	TGTGCCAGCGTCACATATCCAAACTCCTACGAGCAGTACTTC
.	TRBV2	TRBD2	TRBJ2-7	CASMGGLATYEQYF	TGTGCCAGCATGGGCGGACTAGCGACCTACGAGCAGTACTTC
once	TRBV5-1	.	TRBJ2-7	CASSLDRPEYEQYF	TGCGCCAGCAGCTTGGACAGGCCTGAATACGAGCAGTACTTC
.	TRBV5-1	TRBD1	TRBJ1-3	CASSLGPDRFGNTIYF	TGCGCCAGCAGCTTGGGCCCGGACAGGTTCGGAAACACCATATATTTT
once	TRBV3-1/TRBV3-2	TRBD1	TRBJ2-2	CASSQRQGPFRNTGELFF	TGTGCCAGCAGCCAACGACAGGGACCATTTCGGAACACCGGGGAGCTGTTTTTT
.	TRBV9	TRBD1	TRBJ1-3	CASSVRDRGTGNTIYF	TGTGCCAGCAGCGTCCGGGACAGGGGAACTGGAAACACCATATATTTT
.	TRBV5-1	TRBD1	TRBJ2-3	CASSAGQGGTDTQYF	TGCGCCAGCAGCGCGGGACAGGGAGGCACAGATACGCAGTATTTT
.	TRBV6-4	TRBD2	TRBJ2-7	CASSAGTSGNGEQYF	TGTGCCAGCAGTGCGGGGACTAGCGGGAACGGCGAGCAGTACTTC
.	TRBV6-5	.	TRBJ1-4	CASSSVSGGGEKLFF	TGTGCCAGCAGTTCCGTCAGCGGGGGTGGTGAAAAACTGTTTTTT
.	TRBV14	.	TRBJ1-1	CASSQGAYRGEAFF	TGTGCCAGCAGCCAAGGCGCATATAGGGGCGAAGCTTTCTTT
.	TRBV19	TRBD1	TRBJ1-6	CASSTRTGRGSPLHF	TGTGCCAGTAGTACCCGGACAGGGCGCGGTTCACCCCTCCACTTT
.	TRBV12-3/TRBV12-4	TRBD1	TRBJ1-2	CASSLPQGVGYTF	TGTGCCAGCAGTTTACCCCAGGGGGTCGGCTACACCTTC
.	TRBV19	TRBD1	TRBJ1-5	CASGQVGQPQHF	TGTGCCAGCGGACAGGTGGGTCAGCCCCAGCATTTT
.	TRBV18	.	TRBJ2-3	CASSPLSTDTQYF	TGTGCCAGCTCACCCCTGAGCACAGATACGCAGTATTTT
.	TRBV28	TRBD1	TRBJ2-1	CASSLWGTGSGGRYNEQFF	TGTGCCAGCAGTTTATGGGGGACAGGGAGCGGAGGTCGGTACAATGAGCAGTTCTTC
.	TRBV6-5	.	TRBJ1-2	CASSYDPGAGYGYTF	TGTGCCAGCAGTTACGATCCAGGGGCTGGCTATGGCTACACCTTC
.	TRBV14	TRBD2	TRBJ2-1	CASRTSGGGWNEQFF	TGTGCCAGCAGAACTAGCGGGGGGGGTTGGAATGAGCAGTTCTTC
.	TRBV15	TRBD1	TRBJ2-1	CATSRDRGHSEQFF	TGTGCCACCAGCAGGGACAGGGGCCACAGTGAGCAGTTCTTC
.	TRBV5-1	.	TRBJ1-2	CASSLRTAYGYTF	TGCGCCAGCAGCTTAAGGACAGCTTATGGCTACACCTTC
.	TRBV5-1	.	TRBJ1-1	CASQGGQNTEAFF	TGCGCCAGCCAGGGTGGGCAGAACACTGAAGCTTTCTTT
few	TRBV2	TRBD1	TRBJ2-2	CASGEQGRLVGELFF	TGTGCCAGCGGGGAACAGGGGCGGTTAGTAGGGGAGCTGTTTTTT
.	TRBV4-1	.	TRBJ1-1	CASSPTMGSLGNTEAFF	TGCGCCAGCAGCCCGACGATGGGTTCCCTAGGGAACACTGAAGCTTTCTTT
once	TRBV3-1/TRBV3-2	.	TRBJ2-7	CASSQDTRTDF	TGTGCCAGCAGCCAAGATACCCGCACGGACTTC
.	TRBV13	TRBD2	TRBJ2-2	CASSLVGGEPTGELFF	TGTGCCAGCAGCTTAGTTGGGGGGGAACCCACCGGGGAGCTGTTTTTT
.	TRBV3-1/TRBV3-2	.	TRBJ1-1	CASSQPQQGSTEAFF	TGTGCCAGCAGCCAACCTCAACAGGGTAGCACTGAAGCTTTCTTT
.	TRBV18	.	TRBJ1-1	CASSPERVSEAFF	TGTGCCAGCTCACCAGAGAGGGTCTCTGAAGCTTTCTTT
.	TRBV11-3	TRBD1	TRBJ1-2	CASSSSTGHGYTF	TGTGCCAGCAGCTCCTCGACAGGGCATGGCTACACCTTC
.	TRBV9	TRBD1	TRBJ1-2	CASSAGGQGNTYTF	TGTGCCAGCAGCGCAGGAGGACAGGGAAATACCTACACCTTC
.	TRBV18	.	TRBJ1-6	CASSPQRGQGSASPLHF	TGTGCCAGCTCACCGCAGCGGGGTCAGGGCTCAGCTTCACCCCTCCACTTT
once	TRBV5-3	.	TRBJ1-5	CARSPRGAGDNQPQHF	TGTGCCAGAAGCCCCCGGGGGGCGGGTGACAATCAGCCCCAGCATTTT
.	TRBV30	TRBD1	TRBJ1-2	CAWRKTGGSNYGYTF	TGTGCCTGGAGGAAGACAGGGGGATCTAACTATGGCTACACCTTC
few	TRBV19	.	TRBJ2-3	CASSFNIGGDTQYF	TGTGCCAGTAGTTTCAACATAGGGGGAGATACGCAGTATTTT
.	TRBV19	TRBD2	TRBJ2-1	CASSSRLAGDYNEQFF	TGTGCCAGTAGTTCGAGACTAGCGGGCGACTACAATGAGCAGTTCTTC
.	TRBV24-1	.	TRBJ2-2	CATSDDGYTGELFF	TGTGCCACCAGTGATGACGGGTACACCGGGGAGCTGTTTTTT
.	TRBV6-6	.	TRBJ1-5	CASSYSARGNQPQHF	TGTGCCAGCAGTTACTCGGCCAGGGGCAATCAGCCCCAGCATTTT
.	TRBV7-2	TRBD2	TRBJ2-7	CASSLGGGPTYEQYF	TGTGCCAGCAGCTTAGGGGGAGGGCCGACCTACGAGCAGTACTTC
once	TRBV25-1	TRBD2	TRBJ2-3	CASSESRVAGSDTQYF	TGTGCCAGCAGTGAATCCAGGGTAGCGGGTTCTGATACGCAGTATTTT
.	TRBV10-3	.	TRBJ2-2	CAISERDNTGELFF	TGTGCCATCAGTGAGCGGGATAACACCGGGGAGCTGTTTTTT
.	TRBV4-2	.	TRBJ2-2	CASSQERENTGELFF	TGTGCCAGCAGCCAAGAGCGGGAGAACACCGGGGAGCTGTTTTTT
.	TRBV5-6	.	TRBJ2-3	CASSIWGGQDTQYF	TGTGCCAGCAGCATATGGGGGGGGCAAGATACGCAGTATTTT